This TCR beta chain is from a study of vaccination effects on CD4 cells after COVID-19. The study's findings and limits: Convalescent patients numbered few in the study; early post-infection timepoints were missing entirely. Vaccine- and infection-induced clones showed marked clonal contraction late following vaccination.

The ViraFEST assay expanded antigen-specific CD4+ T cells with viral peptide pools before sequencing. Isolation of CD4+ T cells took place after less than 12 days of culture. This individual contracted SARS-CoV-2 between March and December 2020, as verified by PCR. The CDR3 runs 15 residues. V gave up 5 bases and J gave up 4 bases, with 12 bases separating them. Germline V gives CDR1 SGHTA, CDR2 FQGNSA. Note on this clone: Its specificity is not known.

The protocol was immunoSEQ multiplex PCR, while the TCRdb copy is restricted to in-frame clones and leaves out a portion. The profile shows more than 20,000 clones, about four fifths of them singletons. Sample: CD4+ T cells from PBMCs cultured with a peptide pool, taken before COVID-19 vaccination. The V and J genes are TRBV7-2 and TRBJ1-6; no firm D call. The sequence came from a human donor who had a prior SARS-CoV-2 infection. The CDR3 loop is CASSLRTAYNSPLHF. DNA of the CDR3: TGTGCCAGCAGCCTTCGAACAGCATATAATTCACCCCTCCACTTT.